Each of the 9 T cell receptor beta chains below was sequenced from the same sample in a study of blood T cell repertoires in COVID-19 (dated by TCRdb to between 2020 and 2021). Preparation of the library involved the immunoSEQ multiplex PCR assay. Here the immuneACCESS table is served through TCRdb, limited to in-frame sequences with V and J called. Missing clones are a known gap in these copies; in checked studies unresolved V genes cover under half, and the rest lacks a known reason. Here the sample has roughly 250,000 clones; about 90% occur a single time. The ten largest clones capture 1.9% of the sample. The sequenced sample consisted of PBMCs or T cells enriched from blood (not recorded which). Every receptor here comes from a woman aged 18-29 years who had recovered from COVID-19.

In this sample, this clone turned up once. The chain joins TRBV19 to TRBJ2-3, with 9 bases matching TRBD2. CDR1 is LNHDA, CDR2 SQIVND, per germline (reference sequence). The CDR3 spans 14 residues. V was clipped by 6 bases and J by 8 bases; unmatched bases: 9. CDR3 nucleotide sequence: TGTGCCAGTAGCGGAATAGCGGGAGCTGTTACGCAGTATTTT. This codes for CASSGIAGAVTQYF.

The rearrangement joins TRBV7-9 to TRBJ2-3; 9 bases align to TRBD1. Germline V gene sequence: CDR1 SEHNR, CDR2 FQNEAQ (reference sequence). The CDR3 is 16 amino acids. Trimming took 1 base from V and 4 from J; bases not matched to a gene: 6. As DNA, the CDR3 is TGTGCCAGCAGCTTAGGAATGACAGGGGGGTCAGATACGCAGTATTTT. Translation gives CASSLGMTGGSDTQYF.

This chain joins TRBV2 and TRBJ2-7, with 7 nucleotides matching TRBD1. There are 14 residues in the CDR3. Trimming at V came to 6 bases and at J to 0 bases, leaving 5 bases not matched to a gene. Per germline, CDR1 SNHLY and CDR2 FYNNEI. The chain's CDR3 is CASRGQLSSYEQYF. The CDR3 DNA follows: TGTGCCAGCAGGGGACAGCTGAGCTCCTACGAGCAGTACTTC.

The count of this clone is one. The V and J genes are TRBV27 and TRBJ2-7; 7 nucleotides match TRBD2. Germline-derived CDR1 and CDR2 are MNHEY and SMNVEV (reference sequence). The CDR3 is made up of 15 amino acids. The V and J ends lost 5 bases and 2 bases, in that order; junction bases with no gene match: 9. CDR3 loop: CASSPQAGIAYEQYF. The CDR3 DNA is TGTGCCAGCAGTCCACAAGCGGGAATTGCCTACGAGCAGTACTTC.

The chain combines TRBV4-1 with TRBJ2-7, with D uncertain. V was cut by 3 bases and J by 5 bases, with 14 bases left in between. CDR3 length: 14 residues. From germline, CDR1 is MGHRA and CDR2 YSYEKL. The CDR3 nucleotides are TGCGCCAGCAGCCAGGGCTTTTCCTTGGACGAGCAGTACTTC. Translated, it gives CASSQGFSLDEQYF.

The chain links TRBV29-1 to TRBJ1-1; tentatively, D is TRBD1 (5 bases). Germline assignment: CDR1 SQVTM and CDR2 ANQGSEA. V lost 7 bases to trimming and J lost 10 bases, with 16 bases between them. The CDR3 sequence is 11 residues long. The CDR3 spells CSAGGQAGAFF. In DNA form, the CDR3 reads TGCAGCGCCGGGGGTCAGGCGGGAGCTTTCTTT.

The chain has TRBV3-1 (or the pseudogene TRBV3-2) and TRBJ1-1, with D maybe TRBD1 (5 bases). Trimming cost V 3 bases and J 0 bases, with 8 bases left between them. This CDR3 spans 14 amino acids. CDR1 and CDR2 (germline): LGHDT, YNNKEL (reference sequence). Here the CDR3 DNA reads TGTGCCAGCAGCCAGGGGGGGATGAACACTGAAGCTTTCTTT. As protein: CASSQGGMNTEAFF.

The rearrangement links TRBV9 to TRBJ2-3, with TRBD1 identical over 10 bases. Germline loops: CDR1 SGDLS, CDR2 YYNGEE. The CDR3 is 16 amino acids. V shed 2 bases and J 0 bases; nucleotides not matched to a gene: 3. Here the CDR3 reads CASSVGQGESTDTQYF. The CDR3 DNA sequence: TGTGCCAGCAGCGTTGGACAGGGGGAAAGCACAGATACGCAGTATTTT.

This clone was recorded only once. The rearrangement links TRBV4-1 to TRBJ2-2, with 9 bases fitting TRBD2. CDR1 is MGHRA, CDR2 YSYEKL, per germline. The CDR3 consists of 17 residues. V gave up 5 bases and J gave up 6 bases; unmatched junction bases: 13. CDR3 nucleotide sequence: TGCGCCAGCAGCTCCCCGGGACTAGCAATTCCACCCGGGGAGCTGTTTTTT. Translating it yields CASSSPGLAIPPGELFF.